This T cell receptor beta chain was recovered during a study of T-cell reconstitution after alpha-beta-depleted transplantation in children. Whole-study findings and limits: Expanded clones from the graft, numbering several hundred, reportedly supplied alpha-beta T cells about two months after transplant. From newly produced T cells came most of the T-cell counts and diversity one year after transplant.

The CDR3 consists of 15 residues. V was pared by 0 bases and J by 0 bases, with 8 bases between. CDR1 is SGHRS, CDR2 YFSETQ, per germline. A word on this clonotype: Antigen unknown.

Construction of the TCRbeta library involved unique molecular identifiers. TCRdb re-derived calls from the PCR reads in MiXCR, one entry per CDR3 protein. There are about 7,900 distinct CDR3 sequences in the sample; 17% occur only once, and around 89% lies in the top ten. The clonotype originates from a girl under three years old who had a stem cell transplant for combined immunodeficiency, so the T cells may come from the graft donor. This specimen consisted of PBMCs, mostly from graft donor cells, obtained 60 days after TCRalphabeta/CD19-depleted stem cell transplant. The chain couples TRBV5-1 to TRBJ2-3; D possibly corresponds to TRBD1 (6 bases). As DNA, the CDR3 is TGCGCCAGCAGCTTGGACAGGGCTAGCACAGATACGCAGTATTTT. Amino acid sequence: CASSLDRASTDTQYF. Full variable domain (remainder filled in from reference TRBV5-1 and TRBJ2-3): KAGVTQTPRYLIKTRGQQVTLSCSPISGHRSVSWYQQTPGQGLQFLFEYFSETQRNKGNFPGRFSGRQFSNSRSEMNVSTLELGDSALYLCASSLDRASTDTQYFGPGTRLTVL.